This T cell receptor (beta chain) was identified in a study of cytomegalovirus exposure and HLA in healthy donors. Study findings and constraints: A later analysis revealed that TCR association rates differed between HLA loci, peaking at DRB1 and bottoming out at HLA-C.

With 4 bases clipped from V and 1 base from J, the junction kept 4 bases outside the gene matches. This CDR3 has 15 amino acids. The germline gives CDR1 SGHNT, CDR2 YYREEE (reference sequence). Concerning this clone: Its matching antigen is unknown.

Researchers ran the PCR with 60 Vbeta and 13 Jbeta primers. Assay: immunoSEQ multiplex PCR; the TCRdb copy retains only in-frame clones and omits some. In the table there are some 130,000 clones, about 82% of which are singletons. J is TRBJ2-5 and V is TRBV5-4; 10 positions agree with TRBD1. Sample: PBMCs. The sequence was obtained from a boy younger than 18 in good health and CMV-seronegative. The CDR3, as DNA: TGTGCCAGCAGCATTCGGACAGGGGGCCAAGAGACCCAGTACTTC. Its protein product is CASSIRTGGQETQYF. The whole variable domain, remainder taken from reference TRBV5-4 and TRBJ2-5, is ETGVTQSPTHLIKTRGQQVTLRCSSQSGHNTVSWYQQALGQGPQFIFQYYREEENGRGNFPPRFSGLQFPNYSSELNVNALELDDSALYLCASSIRTGGQETQYFGPGTRLLVL.